The 8 T cell receptor beta chains listed next were all sequenced from one sample in a study of T cells after yellow fever vaccination. TCRdb analysed the 5' RACE reads with MiXCR anew, one entry per CDR3 protein. The table includes around 300,000 distinct CDR3 sequences, 4% to 5.5% detected once. The sequencing used PBMCs, collected 15 days after the yellow fever booster vaccination. The origin of the receptors is a man between 18 and 35 years old who received the YFV17D yellow fever vaccine.

In its sample, this clonotype was seen a few times. The V call is TRBV20-1, the J call TRBJ2-3, with a tentative D call TRBD2 (5 bases). The V end was cut by 1 base, the J end by 0 bases, with 8 bases between. From germline, CDR1 is DFQATT and CDR2 SNEGSKA (reference sequence). The CDR3 is 14 amino acids. The CDR3 region is CSARVTGSTDTQYF. The CDR3 DNA reads TGCAGTGCTAGAGTGACGGGGAGCACAGATACGCAGTATTTT.

In its sample, this clonotype was seen many times. V usage is TRBV5-1 and J usage is TRBJ2-2, with TRBD2 matching over 11 bases. Germline V gives CDR1 SGHRS, CDR2 YFSETQ. After removal of 4 bases from V and 7 bases from J, the junction contained 6 bases not matched to a gene. The length of the CDR3 is 15 residues. Here the CDR3 DNA reads TGCGCCAGCAGCAGGACTAGCGGGTTATACGGGGAGCTGTTTTTT. Translation gives CASSRTSGLYGELFF. The variable domain in full, with the rest retrieved from reference TRBV5-1 and TRBJ2-2, is KAGVTQTPRYLIKTRGQQVTLSCSPISGHRSVSWYQQTPGQGLQFLFEYFSETQRNKGNFPGRFSGRQFSNSRSEMNVSTLELGDSALYLCASSRTSGLYGELFFGEGSRLTVL.

The table lists this clonotype with many counts. CDR3 in amino acids: CASSADHNQPQHF. Written as DNA, the CDR3 is TGTGCCAGCAGCGCTGACCACAATCAGCCCCAGCATTTT. The chain uses TRBV9 and TRBJ1-5; D gene ambiguous. Germline CDR1 is SGDLS and CDR2 is YYNGEE. The CDR3 covers 13 residues. V dropped 3 bases and J dropped 3 bases, with 7 bases sitting between them. The variable domain in full, with the rest retrieved from reference TRBV9 and TRBJ1-5, is DSGVTQTPKHLITATGQRVTLRCSPRSGDLSVYWYQQSLDQGLQFLIQYYNGEERAKGNILERFSAQQFPDLHSELNLSSLELGDSALYFCASSADHNQPQHFGDGTRLSIL.

This clonotype was picked up many times. The genes are TRBV20-1 and TRBJ1-2; D gene unclear. CDR1 DFQATT and CDR2 SNEGSKA come from the germline V gene (reference sequence). CDR3 length: 14 residues. With 0 bases removed from V and 2 bases from J, the gap between germline ends came to 10 bases. The CDR3 protein is CSARERTGNYGYTF. The CDR3 nucleotides are TGCAGTGCTAGAGAGAGGACCGGGAACTATGGCTACACCTTC.

This clonotype was seen repeatedly, ten times or more. The chain joins TRBV11-2 to TRBJ1-5; no clear D. Trimming pared 1 base from V and 0 bases from J, leaving 7 bases between. The germline gives CDR1 SGHAT, CDR2 FQNNGV. This CDR3 spans 15 amino acids. The CDR3, as DNA: TGTGCCAGCAGCTTAGGGCGGGATAGCAATCAGCCCCAGCATTTT. Translating it yields CASSLGRDSNQPQHF. The variable domain in full, with the rest retrieved from reference TRBV11-2 and TRBJ1-5, is EAGVAQSPRYKIIEKRQSVAFWCNPISGHATLYWYQQILGQGPKLLIQFQNNGVVDDSQLPKDRFSAERLKGVDSTLKIQPAKLEDSAVYLCASSLGRDSNQPQHFGDGTRLSIL.

The sample holds many counts of this clonotype. The chain combines TRBV12-3 or TRBV12-4 with TRBJ2-1; 11 bases are shared with TRBD2. V gave up 6 bases and J gave up 3 bases; unmatched junction bases: 4. The length of the CDR3 is 15 residues. The CDR3 DNA follows: TGTGCCAGCAGAGCACTAGCGGGGGTCTACAATGAGCAGTTCTTC. It codes for CASRALAGVYNEQFF.

This clonotype was picked up a small number of times. The gene calls are TRBV18 and TRBJ1-4, with D unclear. V was shortened by 0 bases and J by 6 bases, with 8 bases between the two germline ends. Germline CDR1 reads KGHSH; CDR2 reads LQKENI. The CDR3 covers 14 residues. In DNA, the CDR3 is TGTGCCAGCTCACCACCGAACTCCTATGAAAAACTGTTTTTT. Amino acids: CASSPPNSYEKLFF.

The CDR3 DNA follows: TGTGCCAGCAGTCGGACATTTTTCCAAGATACGCAGTATTTT. Translated: CASSRTFFQDTQYF. The chain combines TRBV6-5 with TRBJ2-3; possibly TRBD1 for D (5 bases). This CDR3 has 14 amino acids. Trimming pared 5 bases from V and 5 bases from J, leaving 14 bases between. The V gene's germline CDR1 is MNHEY and CDR2 SVGAGI.